Sequencing of this T cell receptor beta chain was carried out in a study of radiotherapy plus CTLA-4 blockade in lung cancer. The wider study: Objective responses emerged in about 20% of patients, and roughly 32% attained disease control. Whole-study results and caveats: Clones of tumor-derived TCRs expanded in blood after radiotherapy plus ipilimumab.

Germline V gene lookup returns CDR1 MGHDK and CDR2 SYGVNS. This CDR3 comprises 15 residues. Trimming shortened V by 3 bases and J by 3 bases, and 12 bases separated the two germline ends. Patients with chemo-refractory metastatic non-small-cell lung cancer received focal radiation plus CTLA-4 blockade with ipilimumab. Worth noting for this clone: Its antigen is unknown.

Only in-frame clones appear in the TCRdb table, and some are missing; sequencing was by immunoSEQ multiplex PCR. Of about 85,000 clones in the sample, approximately 86% were seen once. This receptor was identified in a human donor with non-small cell lung cancer who had a partial response to radiotherapy plus ipilimumab. This chain connects TRBV25-1 to TRBJ2-1; no definite D call. The material sequenced was peripheral blood, taken from a patient treated with radiotherapy plus ipilimumab. The CDR3 coding sequence is TGTGCCAGCAGTGAGATTGGGCAAATCTACAATGAGCAGTTCTTC. Its translation is CASSEIGQIYNEQFF. Supplemented by reference TRBV25-1 and TRBJ2-1, the full variable domain reads EADIYQTPRYLVIGTGKKITLECSQTMGHDKMYWYQQDPGMELHLIHYSYGVNSTEKGDLSSESTVSRIRTEHFPLTLESARPSHTSQYLCASSEIGQIYNEQFFGPGTRLTVL.